This TCR beta chain is drawn from a study of blood T cell repertoires in COVID-19. Per the original data handling: It was from reference gene primer amplification that nucleated cell counts were estimated. Libraries were prepared by immunoSEQ multiplex PCR; TCRdb keeps only in-frame clonotypes and omits some of them. For V, J and clone size, that table is used; D and trimming come from the DNA. The sample consists of about 150,000 clones, approximately 85% of them appearing once. Followed over time, Seattle patients had been enrolled while infection was active. Germline CDR1 and CDR2: LNHDA and SQIVND (reference sequence). Between the trimmed V and J ends, which lost 6 bases and 0 bases, there was a span of 8 bases. The CDR3 consists of 13 residues.

This TCR came from a man aged 55 to 70 with COVID-19, enrolled during active disease. The specimen was peripheral blood. This chain joins TRBV19 and TRBJ1-1; TRBD1 might be the D (5 bases). The CDR3: CASRAGLNTEAFF. CDR3 in DNA: TGTGCCAGTAGAGCAGGGCTGAACACTGAAGCTTTCTTT.